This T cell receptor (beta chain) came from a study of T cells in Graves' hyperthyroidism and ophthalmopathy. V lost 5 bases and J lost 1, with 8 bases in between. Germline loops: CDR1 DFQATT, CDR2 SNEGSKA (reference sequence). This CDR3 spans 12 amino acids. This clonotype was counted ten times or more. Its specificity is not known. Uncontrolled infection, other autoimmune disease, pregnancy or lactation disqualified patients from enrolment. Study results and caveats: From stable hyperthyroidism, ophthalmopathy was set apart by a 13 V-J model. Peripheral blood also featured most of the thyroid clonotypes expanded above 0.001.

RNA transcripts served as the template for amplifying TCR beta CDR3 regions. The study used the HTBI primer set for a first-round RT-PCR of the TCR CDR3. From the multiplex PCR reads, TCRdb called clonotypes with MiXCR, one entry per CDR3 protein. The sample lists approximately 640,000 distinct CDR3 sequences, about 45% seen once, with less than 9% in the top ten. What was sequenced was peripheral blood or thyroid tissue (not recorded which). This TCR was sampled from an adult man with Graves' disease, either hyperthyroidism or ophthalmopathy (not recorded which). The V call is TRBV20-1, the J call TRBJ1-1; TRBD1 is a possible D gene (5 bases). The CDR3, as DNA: TGCAGTGCTGAGGGACGGAACACTGAAGCTTTCTTT. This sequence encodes CSAEGRNTEAFF.